These 27 T cell receptor beta chains came from one sample sequenced in a study of OX40 agonist ivuxolimab in advanced cancers. Library creation used the immunoSEQ multiplex PCR assay. What TCRdb holds here is the immuneACCESS table cut down to in-frame rearrangements. Part of the clones is not present; checked against another copy, under half of the missing clones reflect an unresolved V gene, and the others are unexplained. A total of 60,000 to 100,000 clones appear in this sample, 92% of them only once. The ten most abundant clones make up 0.45% to 0.65% of the sample. Sequenced here: CD4+ or CD8+ T cells sorted from blood, sampled in a trial of the OX40 agonist ivuxolimab. Receptors originate from an adult with an advanced solid tumor such as melanoma, head and neck, liver or kidney cancer.

The rearrangement uses TRBV5-1 and TRBJ2-5, with 10 positions matching TRBD1. Trimming took 4 bases from V and 5 from J; bases not matched to a gene: 11. The germline CDR1 and CDR2 sequences are SGHRS and YFSETQ. The CDR3 has 16 residues. CDR3 sequence (DNA): TGCGCCAGCAGCGAGGGACAGGGGATCCTCGGGGAGACCCAGTACTTC. This encodes CASSEGQGILGETQYF.

Notes on this clone: The germline gene is not matched at one end of the junction; a read error may be the cause. The chain has TRBV7-7 and TRBJ2-3; D is ambiguous. The germline V gene encodes CDR1 SSHAT and CDR2 FNYEAQ (reference sequence). The CDR3 consists of 13 residues. This CDR3 reads CASSLDLTDTQYF. The DNA of the CDR3 is TGTGCTAGCAGCTTGGACCTCACAGATACGCAGTATTTT. Full variable domain (outside the CDR3, taken from reference TRBV7-7 and TRBJ2-3): GAGVSQSPRYKVTKRGQDVTLRCDPISSHATLYWYQQALGQGPEFLTYFNYEAQPDKSGLPSDRFSAERPEGSISTLTIQRTEQRDSAMYRCASSLDLTDTQYFGPGTRLTVL.

J is TRBJ2-7 and V is TRBV11-3; a weak D match, TRBD1 (6 bases). Germline V gene lookup returns CDR1 SGHNT and CDR2 YENEEA. V dropped 1 base and J dropped 2 bases, with 9 bases sitting between them. The CDR3 sequence is 14 residues long. The CDR3 coding sequence is TGTGCCAGCAGCTTAGTTGGGACACCCTACGAGCAGTACTTC. It specifies CASSLVGTPYEQYF.

The chain couples TRBV6-1 to TRBJ2-7; no reliable D call. CDR3 length: 16 residues. With 0 bases removed from V and 4 bases from J, the gap between germline ends came to 16 bases. CDR1 and CDR2 (germline): MNHNS, SASEGT. The CDR3 is CASSEAPPAHGYEQYF. The CDR3, as DNA: TGTGCCAGCAGTGAAGCCCCCCCGGCTCATGGGTACGAGCAGTACTTC.

This clone occurred once. In DNA form, the CDR3 reads TGTGCCTGGAGTCCACGGGGACAGTATGGCTACACCTTC. Translation gives CAWSPRGQYGYTF. The chain combines TRBV30 with TRBJ1-2; 7 bases match TRBD1. V gave up 2 bases and J gave up 5 bases; unmatched junction bases: 5. The CDR3 extends over 13 amino acids. CDR1 is GTSNPN, CDR2 SVGIG, per germline (reference sequence).

The genes are TRBV7-3 and TRBJ2-3; D ambiguous. This CDR3 spans 16 amino acids. Germline V gene lookup returns CDR1 SGHTA and CDR2 FQGTGA. With 5 bases removed from V and 0 bases from J, the gap between germline ends came to 15 bases. CDR3 DNA: TGTGCCAGCAGCCTGGACGCCTACTCTAGCACAGATACGCAGTATTTT. Translation gives CASSLDAYSSTDTQYF.

The CDR3 region has the DNA TGTGCCAGCAGCTTATCTAGGGTCGGGGAGCTGTTTTTT. Translated: CASSLSRVGELFF. V is TRBV11-3 and J is TRBJ2-2; D uncertain. V was cut by 2 bases and J by 7 bases, with 8 bases left in between. This CDR3 has 13 residues. Per the germline V gene, CDR1 is SGHNT and CDR2 is YENEEA.

The chain uses TRBV5-3 and TRBJ2-3; no reliable D call. TRBV5-3 carries the ORF label, with uncertain function. Trimming shortened V by 3 bases and J by 2 bases, and 13 bases separated the two germline ends. The CDR3 runs to 15 residues. In DNA form, the CDR3 reads TGTGCCAGAAGCTGCCTTCCGAAGGCCACAGATACGCAGTATTTT. Translated: CARSCLPKATDTQYF.

V usage is TRBV6-4 and J usage is TRBJ2-7, with a tentative D call TRBD1 (6 bases). Germline V gives CDR1 MRHNA, CDR2 SNTAGT. The CDR3 consists of 12 residues. Trimming took 6 bases from V and 3 from J, leaving 9 bases between them. The CDR3 region is CASRATGYEQYF. CDR3 nucleotides: TGTGCCAGCAGAGCGACAGGCTACGAGCAGTACTTC.

The chain joins TRBV6-6 to TRBJ2-7, with D unclear. The CDR3 runs to 12 residues. Trimming removed 4 bases from V and 3 bases from J, with 7 bases in between. CDR1 is MNHNY and CDR2 is SVGAGI in the germline V gene (reference sequence). The CDR3: CASSSTFYEQYF. Written as DNA, the CDR3 is TGTGCCAGCAGTTCCACATTCTACGAGCAGTACTTC.

In DNA form, the CDR3 reads TGTGCCAGCAGCTTAGTGACAGGGCCGGTGTCCGGGGAGCTGTTTTTT. Its protein product is CASSLVTGPVSGELFF. This chain uses TRBV11-3 with TRBJ2-2; 7 nucleotides align to TRBD1. Germline CDR1 reads SGHNT; CDR2 reads YENEEA. The length of the CDR3 is 16 residues. J was trimmed by 6 bases and V by 1 base; bases with no gene match: 8.

V usage is TRBV7-1 and J usage is TRBJ2-2; weak D call: TRBD2 (5 bases). TRBV7-1 is known as an ORF, though its function is uncertain. The ends were cut back, 4 bases at V and 6 bases at J, with 18 bases in the middle. CDR3 length equals 16 residues. This CDR3 is CASSLQRLAQSGELFF. As DNA, the CDR3 is TGTGCCAGCAGCTTACAGCGCCTAGCCCAATCCGGGGAGCTGTTTTTT.

This clone is a singleton in its sample. V is TRBV5-4 and J is TRBJ1-1; 7 bases agree with TRBD1. This CDR3 spans 16 amino acids. J lost 1 base, V lost 0 bases, and 6 bases had no gene match. The V gene's germline CDR1 is SGHNT and CDR2 YYREEE (reference sequence). CDR3 DNA: TGTGCCAGCAGCTTGGGGGTAAACAGGGGGAACACTGAAGCTTTCTTT. Translated: CASSLGVNRGNTEAFF.

The gene calls are TRBV5-4 and TRBJ2-7, with TRBD1 identical over 11 bases. The J segment lost 6 bases and the V segment lost 4 bases, leaving 9 bases of the junction unmatched. The CDR3 loop spans 15 amino acids. Germline CDR1 SGHNT, CDR2 YYREEE (reference sequence). The CDR3 loop reads CASSHRTGGNREQYF. As DNA, the CDR3 is TGTGCCAGCAGCCACCGGACAGGGGGCAATCGCGAGCAGTACTTC.

The V and J genes are TRBV19 and TRBJ1-5; 8 positions agree with TRBD1. Trimming at V came to 3 bases and at J to 6 bases, leaving 10 bases not matched to a gene. This CDR3 is built from 16 residues. In germline, CDR1 is LNHDA, CDR2 SQIVND (reference sequence). This chain's CDR3 is CASSITQGAKSQPQHF. The CDR3 region has the DNA TGTGCCAGTAGTATCACCCAGGGGGCGAAAAGTCAGCCCCAGCATTTT.

The count of this clone is one. The J gene is TRBJ2-1, the V gene TRBV11-2, with D tentatively TRBD1 (8 bases). The germline CDR1 and CDR2 sequences are SGHAT and FQNNGV. The CDR3 sequence is 16 residues long. Trimming removed 4 bases at V and 7 bases at J, with 20 bases between. In nucleotides, the CDR3 is TGTGCCAGCAGCTCCTACAGGGGGGGGGCAGGGAATGAGCAGTTCTTC. Translating gives CASSSYRGGAGNEQFF.

V is TRBV5-1 and J is TRBJ2-7; D may match TRBD1 or TRBD2 (6 bases each). The CDR3 loop spans 15 amino acids. The ends were cut back, 1 base at V and 6 bases at J, with 17 bases in the middle. Germline V gives CDR1 SGHRS, CDR2 YFSETQ. Here the CDR3 reads CASSLMPGGRGEQYF. DNA for the CDR3: TGCGCCAGCAGCTTGATGCCCGGGGGCAGGGGCGAGCAGTACTTC.

The rearrangement uses TRBV6-5 and TRBJ2-2; weak D call: TRBD2 (6 bases). The CDR3 consists of 16 residues. V was clipped by 2 bases and J by 3 bases, with 13 bases between them. From germline, CDR1 is MNHEY and CDR2 SVGAGI. The CDR3 protein is CASSYSRLGDTGELFF. The CDR3 DNA reads as TGTGCCAGCAGTTACAGTAGACTAGGGGACACCGGGGAGCTGTTTTTT.

This rearrangement joins TRBV7-9 to TRBJ2-7, with D possibly TRBD2 on 5 matching bases. V dropped 5 bases and J dropped 0 bases, with 20 bases sitting between them. The length of the CDR3 is 17 residues. CDR1 SEHNR and CDR2 FQNEAQ come from the germline V gene (reference sequence). The CDR3 bases are TGTGCCAGCAGCCCTCGCCCAAGGGCGGGTATCTCCTACGAGCAGTACTTC. Encoded protein: CASSPRPRAGISYEQYF.

The V gene is TRBV7-2, the J gene TRBJ2-2; 12 nucleotides line up with TRBD2. With V trimmed by 5 bases and J by 6 bases, 7 bases remained unmatched. This CDR3 contains 16 residues. Germline-derived CDR1 and CDR2 are SGHTA and FQGNSA. The CDR3 is CASSPPSGRAPGELFF. Written as DNA, the CDR3 is TGTGCCAGCAGCCCCCCTAGCGGGAGGGCCCCCGGGGAGCTGTTTTTT.

The chain employs TRBV9 and TRBJ2-2; D not certain. V shed 4 bases and J shed 4 bases, with 11 bases lying between them. This CDR3 is 14 amino acids long. Germline-derived CDR1 and CDR2 are SGDLS and YYNGEE. CDR3 DNA sequence: TGTGCCAGCAGCCGTATGTTTGGCACCGGGGAGCTGTTTTTT. Translation: CASSRMFGTGELFF.

CDR3 in DNA: TGCGCCAGCAGCTTGGACGGTAGCAATCAGCCCCAGCATTTT. Encoded protein: CASSLDGSNQPQHF. The chain joins TRBV5-1 to TRBJ1-5; D unresolved. The CDR3 sequence is 14 residues long. The germline CDR1 and CDR2 sequences are SGHRS and YFSETQ. V gave up 0 bases and J gave up 0 bases, with 4 bases separating them.

The V and J genes are TRBV6-5 and TRBJ1-2; TRBD1 might be the D (6 bases). The CDR3 runs to 15 residues. V lost 11 bases and J lost 5, with 24 bases in between. Germline V gene sequence: CDR1 MNHEY, CDR2 SVGAGI. The CDR3 spells CASSRGQQGGYGYTF. Written as DNA, the CDR3 is TGTGCCTCCTCAAGGGGCCAACAGGGAGGGTATGGCTACACCTTC.

V gene TRBV4-3 combines with J gene TRBJ1-2, with no clear D. This CDR3 comprises 16 residues. Germline lookup yields CDR1 LGHNA and CDR2 YSLEER. The ends were cut back, 0 bases at V and 4 bases at J, with 15 bases in the middle. DNA for the CDR3: TGCGCCAGCAGCCAAGATCTTGAGGGCGGCGGCTATGGCTACACCTTC. Translated: CASSQDLEGGGYGYTF.

The CDR3 nucleotides are TGTGCCAGCAGCGCCGACGGGACTAGTACAGATACGCAGTATTTT. It translates to CASSADGTSTDTQYF. The rearrangement uses TRBV7-9 and TRBJ2-3; 8 bases map to TRBD2. Germline assignment: CDR1 SEHNR and CDR2 FQNEAQ (reference sequence). V was pared by 5 bases and J by 3 bases, with 7 bases of the junction left unmatched. The CDR3 is 15 amino acids.

This sequence joins TRBV7-3 and TRBJ1-1; D not certain. Germline V gene data show CDR1 as SGHTA and CDR2 as FQGTGA. Trimming removed 1 base at V and 0 bases at J, with 15 bases between. The CDR3 contains 17 residues. The CDR3 sequence: CASSLMLFCQMNTEAFF. Here the CDR3 DNA reads TGTGCCAGCAGCTTAATGCTTTTCTGTCAAATGAACACTGAAGCTTTCTTT. The full variable domain, completed using reference TRBV7-3 and TRBJ1-1, is GAGVSQTPSNKVTEKGKYVELRCDPISGHTALYWYRQSLGQGPEFLIYFQGTGAADDSGLPNDRFFAVRPEGSVSTLKIQRTERGDSAVYLCASSLMLFCQMNTEAFFGQGTRLTVV.

The V call is TRBV7-3, the J call TRBJ2-2; weak D call: TRBD2 (6 bases). This CDR3 is 14 amino acids long. V lost 0 bases to trimming and J lost 7 bases, with 9 bases between them. Germline-derived CDR1 and CDR2 are SGHTA and FQGTGA. CDR3 amino acids: CASSLTREVGELFF. The CDR3 DNA sequence: TGTGCCAGCAGCTTAACGAGGGAGGTCGGGGAGCTGTTTTTT.